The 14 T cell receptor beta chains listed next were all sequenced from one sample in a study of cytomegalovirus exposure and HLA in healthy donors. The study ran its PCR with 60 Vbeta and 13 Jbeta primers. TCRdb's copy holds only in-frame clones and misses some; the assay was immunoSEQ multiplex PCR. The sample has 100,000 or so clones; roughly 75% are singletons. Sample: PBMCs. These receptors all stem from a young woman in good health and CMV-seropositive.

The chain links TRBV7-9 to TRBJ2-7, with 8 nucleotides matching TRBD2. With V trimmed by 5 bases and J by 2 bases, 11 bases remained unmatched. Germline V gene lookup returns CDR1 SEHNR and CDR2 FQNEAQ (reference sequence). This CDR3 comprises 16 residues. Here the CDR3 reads CASSQVVLAGTYEQYF. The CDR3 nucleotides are TGTGCCAGCAGCCAAGTGGTCCTAGCGGGTACCTACGAGCAGTACTTC.

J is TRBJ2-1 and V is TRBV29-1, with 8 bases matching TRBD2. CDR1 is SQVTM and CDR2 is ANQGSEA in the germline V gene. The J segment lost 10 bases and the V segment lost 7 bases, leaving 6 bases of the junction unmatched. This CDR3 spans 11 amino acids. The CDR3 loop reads CSGTSLEEQFF. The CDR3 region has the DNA TGCAGCGGGACTAGCTTAGAGGAGCAGTTCTTC.

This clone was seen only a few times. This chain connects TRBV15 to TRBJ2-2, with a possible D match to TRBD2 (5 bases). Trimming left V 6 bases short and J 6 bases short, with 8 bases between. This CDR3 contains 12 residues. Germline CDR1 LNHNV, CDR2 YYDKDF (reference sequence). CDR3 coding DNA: TGTGCCACCAGAGAGGAGGCCGGGGAGCTGTTTTTT. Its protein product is CATREEAGELFF.

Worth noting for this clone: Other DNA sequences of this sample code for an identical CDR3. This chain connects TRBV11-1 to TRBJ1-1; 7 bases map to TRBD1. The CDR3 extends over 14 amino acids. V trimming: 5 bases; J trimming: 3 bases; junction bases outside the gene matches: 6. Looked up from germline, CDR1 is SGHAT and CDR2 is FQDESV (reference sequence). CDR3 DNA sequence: TGTGCCAGCAGCCTCCGGACAGGTGACACTGAAGCTTTCTTT. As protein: CASSLRTGDTEAFF.

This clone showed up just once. CDR3 nucleotide sequence: TGTGCCAGCAGTTTTAGCGGGAGTAACTCCGGGGAGCTGTTTTTT. It specifies CASSFSGSNSGELFF. The V call is TRBV28, the J call TRBJ2-2; TRBD2 matches at 9 bases. Germline lookup yields CDR1 MDHEN and CDR2 SYDVKM. Trimming removed 3 bases from V and 6 bases from J; junction bases left unmatched: 5. CDR3 length equals 15 residues. The variable domain in full, with the rest retrieved from reference TRBV28 and TRBJ2-2, is DVKVTQSSRYLVKRTGEKVFLECVQDMDHENMFWYRQDPGLGLRLIYFSYDVKMKEKGDIPEGYSVSREKKERFSLILESASTNQTSMYLCASSFSGSNSGELFFGEGSRLTVL.

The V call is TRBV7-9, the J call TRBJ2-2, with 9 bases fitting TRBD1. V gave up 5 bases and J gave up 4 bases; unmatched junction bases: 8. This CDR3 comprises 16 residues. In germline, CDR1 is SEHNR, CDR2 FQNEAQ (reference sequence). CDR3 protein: CASSDRTGVGTGELFF. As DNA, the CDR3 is TGTGCCAGCAGCGACCGGACAGGGGTCGGCACCGGGGAGCTGTTTTTT.

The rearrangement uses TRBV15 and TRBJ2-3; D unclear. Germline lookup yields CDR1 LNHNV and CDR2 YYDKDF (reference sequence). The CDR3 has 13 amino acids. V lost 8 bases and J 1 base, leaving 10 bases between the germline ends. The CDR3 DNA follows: TGTGCCACCCAGGTATCTGGCACAGATACGCAGTATTTT. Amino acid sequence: CATQVSGTDTQYF. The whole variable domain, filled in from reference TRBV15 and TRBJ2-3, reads DAMVIQNPRYQVTQFGKPVTLSCSQTLNHNVMYWYQQKSSQAPKLLFHYYDKDFNNEADTPDNFQSRRPNTSFCFLDIRSPGLGDTAMYLCATQVSGTDTQYFGPGTRLTVL.

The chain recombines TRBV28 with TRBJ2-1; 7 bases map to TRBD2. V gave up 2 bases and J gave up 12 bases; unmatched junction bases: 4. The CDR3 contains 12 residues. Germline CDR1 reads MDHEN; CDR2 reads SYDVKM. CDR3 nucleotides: TGTGCCAGCAGTTTAAGGACTAGTGCGCAGTTCTTC. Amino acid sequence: CASSLRTSAQFF.

CDR3 nucleotides: TGTGCCAGCAGCCCCGGGGTGTGGACTGAAGCTTTCTTT. Translation gives CASSPGVWTEAFF. The rearrangement links TRBV11-3 to TRBJ1-1, with unresolved D. The CDR3 contains 13 residues. V lost 5 bases and J lost 5, with 12 bases in between. Per germline, CDR1 SGHNT and CDR2 YENEEA.

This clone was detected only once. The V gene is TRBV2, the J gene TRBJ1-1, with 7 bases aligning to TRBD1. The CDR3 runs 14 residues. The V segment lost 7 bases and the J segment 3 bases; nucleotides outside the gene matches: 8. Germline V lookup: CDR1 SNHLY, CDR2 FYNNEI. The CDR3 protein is CASTQQGRDTEAFF. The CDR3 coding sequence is TGTGCCAGCACTCAACAGGGGAGAGACACTGAAGCTTTCTTT.

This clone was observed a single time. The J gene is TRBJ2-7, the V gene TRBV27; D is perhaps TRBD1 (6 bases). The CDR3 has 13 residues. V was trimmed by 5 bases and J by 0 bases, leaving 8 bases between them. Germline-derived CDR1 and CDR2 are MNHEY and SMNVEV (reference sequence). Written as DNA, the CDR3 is TGTGCCAGCAGTCGACAGGACTCCTACGAGCAGTACTTC. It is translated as CASSRQDSYEQYF.

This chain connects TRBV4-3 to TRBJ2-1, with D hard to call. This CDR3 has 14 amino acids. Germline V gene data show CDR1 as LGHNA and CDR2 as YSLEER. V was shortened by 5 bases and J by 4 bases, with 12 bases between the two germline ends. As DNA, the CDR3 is TGCGCCAGCAGCGCTGCGGTCAAATACAATGAGCAGTTCTTC. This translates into CASSAAVKYNEQFF.

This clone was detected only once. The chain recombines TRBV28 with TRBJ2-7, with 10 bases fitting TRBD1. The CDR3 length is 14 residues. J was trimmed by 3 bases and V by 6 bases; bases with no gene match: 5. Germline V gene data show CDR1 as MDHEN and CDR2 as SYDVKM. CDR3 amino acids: CASRHRDRGYEQYF. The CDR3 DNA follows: TGTGCCAGCAGACACCGGGACAGGGGCTACGAGCAGTACTTC.

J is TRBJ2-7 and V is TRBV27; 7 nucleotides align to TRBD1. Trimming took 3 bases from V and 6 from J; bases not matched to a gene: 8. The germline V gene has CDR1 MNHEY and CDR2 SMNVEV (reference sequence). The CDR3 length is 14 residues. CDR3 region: CASSLVQGIREQYF. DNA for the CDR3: TGTGCCAGCAGTTTGGTACAGGGGATCCGCGAGCAGTACTTC.